These 6 T cell receptor beta chains originate from one sample sequenced in a study of cytomegalovirus exposure and HLA in healthy donors. Primers: 60 Vbeta forward and 13 Jbeta reverse. The method was immunoSEQ multiplex PCR; TCRdb's version includes in-frame clones alone and lacks a portion of them. Of 150,000 to 200,000 clones listed, roughly 72% are singletons. Sequencing used PBMCs. These receptors all come from a man aged 40-49 years in good health and CMV-seronegative.

This chain joins TRBV28 and TRBJ2-5, with 11 bases lining up with TRBD1. The CDR3 is 17 amino acids. Trimming at V came to 5 bases and at J to 2 bases, leaving 10 bases not matched to a gene. From germline, CDR1 is MDHEN and CDR2 SYDVKM. The CDR3 DNA reads as TGTGCCAGCAGTGCCGGGACAGGGGGAGTGGGGCAAGAGACCCAGTACTTC. It translates to CASSAGTGGVGQETQYF.

This sequence joins TRBV9 and TRBJ2-5, with 7 bases fitting TRBD1. Germline V lookup: CDR1 SGDLS, CDR2 YYNGEE. Trimming at V came to 3 bases and at J to 9 bases, leaving 2 bases not matched to a gene. This CDR3 is built from 11 residues. DNA of the CDR3: TGTGCCAGCAGCGGACAGGGAGCCCAGTACTTC. Translation gives CASSGQGAQYF.

J is TRBJ2-5 and V is TRBV5-1; the match to TRBD1 covers 8 bases. Germline V gene lookup returns CDR1 SGHRS and CDR2 YFSETQ. V shed 0 bases, J shed 11 bases, and the junction held 3 bases outside the gene matches. This CDR3 has 12 residues. CDR3 sequence: CASSLDRGEQYF. The CDR3 bases are TGCGCCAGCAGCTTGGACAGGGGGGAGCAGTACTTC.

The rearrangement uses TRBV5-1 and TRBJ2-7; 7 nucleotides match TRBD1. This CDR3 is built from 14 residues. Germline CDR1 and CDR2: SGHRS and YFSETQ. The junction had 2 bases not matched to a gene; V was cut back by 0 bases and J by 2 bases. The CDR3 DNA reads as TGCGCCAGCAGCTTGGGGGACAGCACCTACGAGCAGTACGTC. This encodes CASSLGDSTYEQYV.

This clone was counted once. The V and J genes are TRBV4-1 and TRBJ2-5; TRBD1 agrees at 10 bases. The end of the DNA aligns better with TRBJ2-7, so the J call may be wrong. The CDR3 spans 14 residues. Per the germline V gene, CDR1 is MGHRA and CDR2 is YSYEKL. The CDR3 DNA reads TGCGCCAGCCAGAGGGACAGGGGATCCTACGAGCAGTACTTC. Translation: CASQRDRGSYEQYF.

This chain connects TRBV19 to TRBJ1-2; 7 nucleotides agree with TRBD1. The CDR3 has 16 residues. Germline CDR1 LNHDA, CDR2 SQIVND (reference sequence). Germline trimming cut 5 bases from V and 2 bases from J; bases unmatched to any gene: 11. The CDR3 bases are TGTGCCAGTAGTGACCGCACGGGACAGAGCAACTATGGCTACACCTTC. Translated: CASSDRTGQSNYGYTF.